The 17 T cell receptor beta chains below come from one sample, sequenced in a study of OX40 agonist ivuxolimab in advanced cancers. Method: immunoSEQ multiplex PCR; TCRdb's copy keeps in-frame clones and lacks some. Among about 82,000 clones listed, roughly 90% were seen once. The sequences come from CD4+ or CD8+ T cells sorted from blood, collected in a trial of the OX40 agonist ivuxolimab. These receptors all stem from an adult with an advanced solid tumor such as melanoma, head and neck, liver or kidney cancer.

The chain joins TRBV10-3 to TRBJ2-7; 11 nucleotides agree with TRBD1. Germline values: CDR1 ENHRY, CDR2 SYGVKD. This CDR3 is built from 15 residues. V shed 3 bases, J shed 3 bases, and the junction held 4 bases outside the gene matches. The CDR3 sequence is CAISETGQGVYEQYF. The CDR3 DNA reads as TGTGCCATCAGTGAAACGGGACAGGGGGTCTACGAGCAGTACTTC.

The chain combines TRBV30 with TRBJ1-1, with a weak D call TRBD1 (5 bases). The CDR3 extends over 12 amino acids. Looked up from germline, CDR1 is GTSNPN and CDR2 is SVGIG (reference sequence). Trimming stripped 7 bases from V and 4 bases from J, with 13 bases between. Here the CDR3 DNA reads TGTGCCTCCTCACCCGGGGGCACTGAAGCTTTCTTT. Translation gives CASSPGGTEAFF.

This clone was seen just once. The chain carries TRBV10-1 and TRBJ2-3, with 8 bases lining up with TRBD2. The CDR3 has 14 amino acids. Germline CDR1 WNHNN, CDR2 SYGVQD (reference sequence). Germline trimming cut 6 bases from V and 1 base from J; bases unmatched to any gene: 3. The CDR3 DNA is TGCGCCAGCAGGGAAGCGGGAGGCACAGATACGCAGTATTTT. This sequence encodes CASREAGGTDTQYF.

This chain connects TRBV18 to TRBJ1-1; D possibly corresponds to TRBD1 (5 bases). V lost 6 bases to trimming and J lost 1 base, with 12 bases between them. The CDR3 is 14 residues long. Per the germline V gene, CDR1 is KGHSH and CDR2 is LQKENI. Here the CDR3 reads CASSGAGGNTEAFF. The CDR3 region has the DNA TGTGCCAGCTCCGGGGCTGGGGGGAACACTGAAGCTTTCTTT.

This chain connects TRBV6-6 to TRBJ1-2, with 8 bases that match TRBD1. J was trimmed by 4 bases and V by 5 bases; bases with no gene match: 6. This CDR3 comprises 14 residues. Germline V gene lookup returns CDR1 MNHNY and CDR2 SVGAGI (reference sequence). Here the CDR3 DNA reads TGTGCCAGCAGTCTGGACAGGGTGGGCTATGGCTACACCTTC. Amino acids: CASSLDRVGYGYTF.

The rearrangement links TRBV2 to TRBJ2-5, with D perhaps matching TRBD1 (6 bases). V lost 4 bases to trimming and J lost 4 bases, with 10 bases between them. The CDR3 is 13 amino acids. Germline loops: CDR1 SNHLY, CDR2 FYNNEI. The CDR3 spells CASSVGRGETQYF. DNA of the CDR3: TGTGCCAGCAGTGTCGGCAGGGGAGAGACCCAGTACTTC.

V usage is TRBV7-9 and J usage is TRBJ2-7; 7 bases line up with TRBD2. V lost 5 bases, J lost 8 bases, and 3 bases stayed unmatched. Germline V gives CDR1 SEHNR, CDR2 FQNEAQ (reference sequence). The CDR3 sequence is 11 residues long. CDR3: CASSTGLQQYF. In DNA, the CDR3 is TGTGCCAGCAGCACGGGACTACAGCAGTACTTC. The full variable domain, completed using reference TRBV7-9 and TRBJ2-7, is DTGVSQNPRHKITKRGQNVTFRCDPISEHNRLYWYRQTLGQGPEFLTYFQNEAQLEKSRLLSDRFSAERPKGSFSTLEIQRTEQGDSAMYLCASSTGLQQYFGPGTRLTVT.

The chain recombines TRBV28 with TRBJ1-1, with D perhaps matching TRBD1 (5 bases). V was clipped by 6 bases and J by 5 bases, with 16 bases between them. CDR1 and CDR2 from the germline V gene are MDHEN and SYDVKM. The CDR3 extends over 14 amino acids. The DNA of the CDR3 is TGTGCCAGCAGATCCGGACCTAGGGGAACTGAAGCTTTCTTT. It is translated as CASRSGPRGTEAFF.

The chain recombines TRBV5-1 with TRBJ1-2; 7 positions agree with TRBD1. V lost 0 bases and J lost 7; bases outside the gene matches: 0. CDR1 is SGHRS and CDR2 is YFSETQ in the germline V gene. The CDR3 loop spans 12 amino acids. CDR3 amino acids: CASSLDRGGYTF. For the CDR3, the DNA is TGCGCCAGCAGCTTGGACAGGGGTGGCTACACCTTC.

The chain links TRBV7-2 to TRBJ2-2; D assignment may be TRBD1 or TRBD2 (5 bases each). The germline CDR1 and CDR2 sequences are SGHTA and FQGNSA. The CDR3 contains 16 residues. Trimming left V 3 bases short and J 1 base short, with 12 bases between. The CDR3 here is CASSFNGALNTGELFF. The CDR3 DNA sequence: TGTGCCAGCAGCTTTAACGGGGCCTTGAACACCGGGGAGCTGTTTTTT.

Only one count was recorded for this clone. CDR3 in DNA: TGTGCCAGCAGCGTTACAGGCACAGATACGCAGTATTTT. Translating gives CASSVTGTDTQYF. V and J are TRBV7-8 and TRBJ2-3; the D is unclear. CDR3 size: 13 residues. V dropped 5 bases and J dropped 1 base, with 7 bases sitting between them. The germline gives CDR1 SGHVS, CDR2 FQNEAQ.

The chain carries TRBV28 and TRBJ1-1; D is unresolved. V gave up 5 bases and J gave up 4 bases, with 8 bases separating them. In germline, CDR1 is MDHEN, CDR2 SYDVKM. This CDR3 has 12 residues. The chain's CDR3 is CASSVRGTEAFF. CDR3 bases: TGTGCCAGCAGTGTCCGAGGCACTGAAGCTTTCTTT.

V and J are TRBV5-1 and TRBJ1-4; D is unclear. The CDR3 runs 14 residues. V lost 1 base to trimming and J lost 5 bases, with 9 bases between them. Germline loops: CDR1 SGHRS, CDR2 YFSETQ. CDR3 loop: CASSLSLGNEKLFF. As DNA, the CDR3 is TGCGCCAGCAGCTTGTCGCTCGGGAATGAAAAACTGTTTTTT. The entire variable domain, with the rest obtained from reference TRBV5-1 and TRBJ1-4, is as follows: KAGVTQTPRYLIKTRGQQVTLSCSPISGHRSVSWYQQTPGQGLQFLFEYFSETQRNKGNFPGRFSGRQFSNSRSEMNVSTLELGDSALYLCASSLSLGNEKLFFGSGTQLSVL.

The chain recombines TRBV4-1 with TRBJ2-5; TRBD2 matches 7 bases. Germline V lookup: CDR1 MGHRA, CDR2 YSYEKL. CDR3 length equals 13 residues. V trimming: 4 bases; J trimming: 3 bases; junction bases outside the gene matches: 2. DNA of the CDR3: TGCGCCAGCAGCCCTGGGAGGGAAGAGACCCAGTACTTC. Amino acids: CASSPGREETQYF.

The chain employs TRBV30 and TRBJ1-5; D may be TRBD1 (5 bases). Trimming took 1 base from V and 5 from J, leaving 9 bases between them. This CDR3 is 13 amino acids long. The V gene's germline CDR1 is GTSNPN and CDR2 SVGIG (reference sequence). CDR3 in DNA: TGTGCCTGGAGTGCGGGGGGGGATCAGCCCCAGCATTTT. This encodes CAWSAGGDQPQHF. The full variable domain, its missing parts supplied by reference TRBV30 and TRBJ1-5, is SQTIHQWPATLVQPVGSPLSLECTVEGTSNPNLYWYRQAAGRGLQLLFYSVGIGQISSEVPQNLSASRPQDRQFILSSKKLLLSDSGFYLCAWSAGGDQPQHFGDGTRLSIL.

V and J are TRBV5-4 and TRBJ1-1; TRBD1 is a possible D gene (6 bases). V lost 2 bases to trimming and J lost 11 bases, with 16 bases between them. The V gene's germline CDR1 is SGHNT and CDR2 YYREEE (reference sequence). CDR3 length: 13 residues. CDR3 in DNA: TGTGCCAGCAGCTTTCTCCAGGGGAGGGACGCTTTCTTT. Translated, it gives CASSFLQGRDAFF.

The rearrangement links TRBV5-1 to TRBJ2-3, with 8 bases lining up with TRBD2. Losses at the gene ends were 4 bases for V and 0 bases for J; bases not matched to a gene: 4. The CDR3 runs to 15 residues. The germline V gene encodes CDR1 SGHRS and CDR2 YFSETQ. This CDR3 is CASSPSSGSTDTQYF. The CDR3 nucleotides read TGCGCCAGCAGCCCCTCTAGCGGGAGCACAGATACGCAGTATTTT.